This entry lists 32 T cell receptor beta chains sequenced from one sample in a study of blood T cell repertoires in COVID-19. This table comes from immunoSEQ multiplex PCR, and its TCRdb copy is limited to in-frame clones, with some not included. The data contain about 140,000 clones, 65% to 90% of them seen just once; the ten biggest clones take up roughly 2.9%. Sequencing used peripheral blood. The source is a man aged 45-60 years with acute or convalescent COVID-19.

This clone was detected once. This chain uses TRBV6-5 with TRBJ2-1; possibly TRBD2 for D (7 bases). The ends were cut back, 9 bases at V and 0 bases at J, with 15 bases in the middle. Germline V gene sequence: CDR1 MNHEY, CDR2 SVGAGI. The CDR3 covers 15 residues. The CDR3 sequence is CASHRGGLSYNEQFF. CDR3 sequence (DNA): TGTGCCAGTCATCGCGGGGGCCTCTCCTACAATGAGCAGTTCTTC.

The chain employs TRBV11-1 and TRBJ1-5; a weak D match, TRBD1 (5 bases). The CDR3 spans 13 residues. V was trimmed by 0 bases and J by 5 bases, leaving 5 bases between them. Germline V CDR1 and CDR2: SGHAT, FQDESV (reference sequence). This CDR3 is CASSLAGHQPQHF. CDR3 DNA sequence: TGTGCCAGCAGCTTAGCGGGGCATCAGCCCCAGCATTTT.

A single count supports this clone. The J gene is TRBJ2-7, the V gene TRBV3-1 (or the pseudogene TRBV3-2); a possible D gene is TRBD2 (6 bases). The CDR3 has 11 residues. Germline loops: CDR1 LGHDT, CDR2 YNNKEL (reference sequence). V was shortened by 6 bases and J by 7 bases, with 10 bases between the two germline ends. The CDR3 reads CASSYGSEQYF. In DNA, the CDR3 is TGTGCCAGCAGTTACGGGAGTGAGCAGTACTTC.

The V and J genes are TRBV5-1 and TRBJ2-7; D unresolved. The ends were cut back, 1 base at V and 0 bases at J, with 8 bases in the middle. The CDR3 sequence is 14 residues long. CDR1 and CDR2 (germline): SGHRS, YFSETQ. CDR3 bases: TGCGCCAGCAGCTTGAGAGAAAGCTCCTACGAGCAGTACTTC. Amino acid sequence: CASSLRESSYEQYF. Drawing the rest from reference TRBV5-1 and TRBJ2-7, the complete variable domain is KAGVTQTPRYLIKTRGQQVTLSCSPISGHRSVSWYQQTPGQGLQFLFEYFSETQRNKGNFPGRFSGRQFSNSRSEMNVSTLELGDSALYLCASSLRESSYEQYFGPGTRLTVT.

The chain employs TRBV5-4 and TRBJ1-6; 9 bases match TRBD1. J was trimmed by 6 bases and V by 0 bases; bases with no gene match: 4. Germline assignment: CDR1 SGHNT and CDR2 YYREEE (reference sequence). This CDR3 is 16 amino acids long. The CDR3 here is CASSLEPGQGNSPLHF. The CDR3 nucleotides are TGTGCCAGCAGCTTGGAACCGGGACAGGGTAATTCACCCCTCCACTTT.

The chain is built from TRBV5-1 and TRBJ1-1; 7 nucleotides line up with TRBD1. The CDR3 runs to 17 residues. Looked up from germline, CDR1 is SGHRS and CDR2 is YFSETQ. The V gene end was trimmed by 3 bases and the J gene end by 2 bases; junction bases not matched to a gene: 13. CDR3 nucleotides: TGCGCCAGCAGCTGGGGGGCACAACAGGGGATAAACACTGAAGCTTTCTTT. Residues: CASSWGAQQGINTEAFF. The complete variable domain, with remaining parts taken from reference TRBV5-1 and TRBJ1-1, reads KAGVTQTPRYLIKTRGQQVTLSCSPISGHRSVSWYQQTPGQGLQFLFEYFSETQRNKGNFPGRFSGRQFSNSRSEMNVSTLELGDSALYLCASSWGAQQGINTEAFFGQGTRLTVV.

The chain couples TRBV2 to TRBJ2-5; 7 bases match TRBD1. The CDR3 sequence is 14 residues long. Germline V gives CDR1 SNHLY, CDR2 FYNNEI. The V segment lost 5 bases and the J segment 5 bases; nucleotides outside the gene matches: 8. CDR3 sequence: CASSPREGAETQYF. In nucleotides, the CDR3 is TGTGCCAGCAGTCCCCGAGAGGGGGCGGAGACCCAGTACTTC.

V gene TRBV3-1 (or the pseudogene TRBV3-2) combines with J gene TRBJ1-1; 9 bases line up with TRBD1. Per the germline V gene, CDR1 is LGHDT and CDR2 is YNNKEL (reference sequence). Trimming removed 8 bases from V and 6 bases from J; junction bases left unmatched: 7. CDR3 length: 13 amino acids. CDR3 loop: CASRRDRESEAFF. The CDR3 DNA reads TGTGCCAGCCGGCGGGACAGGGAATCTGAAGCTTTCTTT.

This rearrangement joins TRBV7-8 to TRBJ1-2; D is undetermined. Trimming took off 1 base at V and 7 bases at J, with 16 bases between the two ends. The length of the CDR3 is 15 residues. Germline V gene data show CDR1 as SGHVS and CDR2 as FQNEAQ. CDR3 region: CASSLVGTADRGYTF. The CDR3 coding sequence is TGTGCCAGCAGCTTAGTGGGCACAGCCGATCGTGGCTACACCTTC.

V usage is TRBV27 and J usage is TRBJ2-7, with 8 positions matching TRBD2. This CDR3 region has 16 residues. Trimming removed 5 bases from V and 2 bases from J; junction bases left unmatched: 11. Germline V gives CDR1 MNHEY, CDR2 SMNVEV (reference sequence). The CDR3 loop reads CASSLNGGGQTYEQYF. The CDR3 region has the DNA TGTGCCAGCAGTCTAAACGGGGGGGGGCAGACCTACGAGCAGTACTTC.

The rearrangement joins TRBV7-8 to TRBJ1-5; D is uncertain. The CDR3 is 15 amino acids. Germline CDR1 SGHVS, CDR2 FQNEAQ. V was trimmed by 1 base and J by 3 bases, leaving 10 bases between them. The CDR3 nucleotides are TGTGCCAGCAGCTTAGGCGGGGTAGTCAATCAGCCCCAGCATTTT. It codes for CASSLGGVVNQPQHF.

The table lists this clone with a count of one. The V gene is TRBV3-1 (or the pseudogene TRBV3-2), the J gene TRBJ1-1; TRBD1 is a possible D gene (6 bases). The CDR3 spans 15 residues. Germline CDR1 and CDR2: LGHDT and YNNKEL (reference sequence). Deletions cut 7 bases from V and 6 bases from J, with 21 bases between. The CDR3 DNA follows: TGTGCCAGCACCCTCTCGCAGGGGATAATCGCTGAAGCTTTCTTT. It translates to CASTLSQGIIAEAFF.

The J gene is TRBJ1-6, the V gene TRBV3-1 (or the pseudogene TRBV3-2); possible D gene TRBD1, 5 bases. This CDR3 comprises 15 residues. Trimming cost V 0 bases and J 10 bases, with 13 bases left between them. Germline V gene data show CDR1 as LGHDT and CDR2 as YNNKEL (reference sequence). CDR3 amino acids: CASSQDGGLGSPLHF. In nucleotides, the CDR3 is TGTGCCAGCAGCCAAGATGGGGGGTTAGGGTCACCCCTCCACTTT.

This chain joins TRBV9 and TRBJ2-3, with 7 bases identical to TRBD2. The CDR3 is 15 residues long. Germline CDR1 is SGDLS and CDR2 is YYNGEE. The V segment lost 4 bases and the J segment 6 bases; nucleotides outside the gene matches: 11. This CDR3 is CASSTSVRSGDTQYF. As DNA, the CDR3 is TGTGCCAGCAGCACTAGCGTTCGATCCGGGGATACGCAGTATTTT.

The chain is built from TRBV24-1 and TRBJ1-4; possible D gene TRBD1, 6 bases. CDR1 is KGHDR, CDR2 SFDVKD, per germline. CDR3 length: 16 amino acids. V was trimmed by 2 bases and J by 7 bases, leaving 16 bases between them. The CDR3 DNA follows: TGTGCCACCAGTGATTATAAAACAGGGTCCCCTGAAAAACTGTTTTTT. As protein: CATSDYKTGSPEKLFF.

The V and J genes are TRBV10-3 and TRBJ1-4; D not certain. CDR3 length equals 12 residues. Germline values: CDR1 ENHRY, CDR2 SYGVKD. V lost 2 bases and J 8 bases, leaving 6 bases between the germline ends. CDR3 bases: TGTGCCATCAGTGAGGGAGACGAAAAACTGTTTTTT. Protein: CAISEGDEKLFF.

The V gene is TRBV10-3, the J gene TRBJ2-7, with 9 bases fitting TRBD1. Per the germline V gene, CDR1 is ENHRY and CDR2 is SYGVKD. This CDR3 is built from 14 residues. The V segment lost 6 bases and the J segment 2 bases; nucleotides outside the gene matches: 5. CDR3 loop: CAIRDRGHTYEQYF. Here the CDR3 DNA reads TGTGCCATCAGGGACAGGGGACACACCTACGAGCAGTACTTC.

The V and J genes are TRBV28 and TRBJ2-7, with TRBD1 matching 8 bases. There are 15 residues in the CDR3. Germline CDR1 reads MDHEN; CDR2 reads SYDVKM. Germline trimming cut 4 bases from V and 4 bases from J; bases unmatched to any gene: 9. The CDR3 coding sequence is TGTGCCAGCAGTTCTCATGGGACAGGCGATTACGAGCAGTACTTC. Encoded protein: CASSSHGTGDYEQYF.

The rearrangement links TRBV28 to TRBJ2-7; 14 bases fit TRBD2. Germline loops: CDR1 MDHEN, CDR2 SYDVKM. The CDR3 extends over 22 amino acids. Unmatched junction bases numbered 22, after V lost 2 bases and J lost 4 bases. For the CDR3, the DNA is TGTGCCAGCAGTTTAGCTTTCCCCCGGGGACTAGCGGGAGCTCACGGTGGGTACGAGCAGTACTTC. Translated, it gives CASSLAFPRGLAGAHGGYEQYF.

The rearrangement joins TRBV6-5 to TRBJ1-4; no reliable D call. The germline V gene encodes CDR1 MNHEY and CDR2 SVGAGI. V lost 0 bases and J lost 8, with 13 bases in between. This CDR3 is 15 amino acids long. DNA for the CDR3: TGTGCCAGCAGTTACTCGGGCAGCTTTGGCGAAAAACTGTTTTTT. It translates to CASSYSGSFGEKLFF.

The rearrangement uses TRBV6-5 and TRBJ2-3; TRBD2 might be the D (5 bases). V was shortened by 2 bases and J by 10 bases, with 13 bases between the two germline ends. This CDR3 region has 13 residues. Germline CDR1 reads MNHEY; CDR2 reads SVGAGI. CDR3 sequence: CASSYPGVRAQYF. The CDR3 DNA follows: TGTGCCAGCAGTTACCCCGGGGTCCGGGCGCAGTATTTT.

The gene calls are TRBV7-2 and TRBJ2-7; the D is unclear. This CDR3 comprises 11 residues. Germline-derived CDR1 and CDR2 are SGHTA and FQGNSA. Between the trimmed V and J ends, which lost 5 bases and 3 bases, there was a span of 5 bases. Written as DNA, the CDR3 is TGTGCCAGCAGCCTCCTCTACGAGCAGTACTTC. Its protein product is CASSLLYEQYF.

The chain combines TRBV5-1 with TRBJ2-7; D unresolved. CDR1 and CDR2 (germline): SGHRS, YFSETQ. Between the trimmed V and J ends, which lost 7 bases and 0 bases, there was a span of 11 bases. This CDR3 is built from 13 residues. CDR3 sequence (DNA): TGCGCCAGCTGCAGCGAGAACTCCTACGAGCAGTACTTC. It codes for CASCSENSYEQYF.

CDR3 residues: CASSLGQGADTQYF. CDR3 sequence (DNA): TGTGCCAGCAGCCTTGGACAGGGGGCTGATACGCAGTATTTT. The rearrangement links TRBV7-6 to TRBJ2-3; TRBD1 agrees at 11 bases. V trimming: 5 bases; J trimming: 6 bases; junction bases outside the gene matches: 4. This CDR3 region has 14 residues. Looked up from germline, CDR1 is SGHVS and CDR2 is FNYEAQ. Drawing the rest from reference TRBV7-6 and TRBJ2-3, the complete variable domain is GAGVSQSPRYKVTKRGQDVALRCDPISGHVSLYWYRQALGQGPEFLTYFNYEAQQDKSGLPNDRFSAERPEGSISTLTIQRTEQRDSAMYRCASSLGQGADTQYFGPGTRLTVL.

V gene TRBV7-6 combines with J gene TRBJ1-4, with D maybe TRBD1 (5 bases). The ends were cut back, 6 bases at V and 6 bases at J, with 17 bases in the middle. The CDR3 loop spans 15 amino acids. The V gene's germline CDR1 is SGHVS and CDR2 FNYEAQ. In nucleotides, the CDR3 is TGTGCCAGCAGATCGAACTCAGGGAACGATGAAAAACTGTTTTTT. This sequence encodes CASRSNSGNDEKLFF.

This chain connects TRBV5-1 to TRBJ2-2, with 12 bases identical to TRBD2. The CDR3 has 18 residues. J gave up 1 base and V 0 bases, and 4 bases lay outside the gene matches. Germline CDR1 is SGHRS and CDR2 is YFSETQ. The CDR3 here is CASSLASGGALNTGELFF. CDR3 coding DNA: TGCGCCAGCAGCTTGGCTAGCGGGGGGGCTTTGAACACCGGGGAGCTGTTTTTT.

The chain has TRBV20-1 and TRBJ1-4, with TRBD1 as a possible D gene (6 bases). The germline gives CDR1 DFQATT, CDR2 SNEGSKA (reference sequence). The CDR3 is 14 amino acids. V was shortened by 3 bases and J by 8 bases, with 16 bases between the two germline ends. This CDR3 reads CSASRGAQTEKLFF. CDR3 nucleotide sequence: TGCAGTGCTAGTCGGGGGGCCCAAACCGAAAAACTGTTTTTT.

The V and J genes are TRBV28 and TRBJ2-2, with TRBD1 identical over 8 bases. V trimming: 5 bases; J trimming: 4 bases; junction bases outside the gene matches: 15. The CDR3 loop spans 18 amino acids. Germline V gene lookup returns CDR1 MDHEN and CDR2 SYDVKM. This chain's CDR3 is CASSPIGTGLSGTGELFF. The CDR3 DNA follows: TGTGCCAGCAGTCCGATCGGGACAGGACTATCCGGCACCGGGGAGCTGTTTTTT.

The chain is built from TRBV6-6 and TRBJ2-7; D uncertain. The length of the CDR3 is 13 residues. The germline V gene has CDR1 MNHNY and CDR2 SVGAGI (reference sequence). Trimming removed 6 bases from V and 2 bases from J, with 11 bases in between. CDR3 coding DNA: TGTGCCAGCAGCACCGTTGGAGCCTACGAGCAGTACTTC. It yields the protein CASSTVGAYEQYF.

This clone appeared once. This chain uses TRBV19 with TRBJ2-2, with 8 bases matching TRBD1. The CDR3 runs 17 residues. CDR1 LNHDA and CDR2 SQIVND come from the germline V gene (reference sequence). Trimming cost V 7 bases and J 9 bases; bases outside gene matches: 19. The chain's CDR3 is CASTSDNRQGISRELFF. The CDR3 nucleotides read TGTGCCAGTACCTCAGACAACCGACAGGGGATTAGTAGGGAGCTGTTTTTT.

The chain couples TRBV19 to TRBJ1-2, with 8 bases fitting TRBD1. V was clipped by 5 bases and J by 4 bases; unmatched bases: 12. CDR1 LNHDA and CDR2 SQIVND come from the germline V gene (reference sequence). This CDR3 region has 16 residues. CDR3 nucleotide sequence: TGTGCCAGTAGTTCAACGGACAGGGCTTTATCCTATGGCTACACCTTC. It specifies CASSSTDRALSYGYTF.

This rearrangement joins TRBV5-4 to TRBJ1-1; 8 bases agree with TRBD1. Trimming at V came to 0 bases and at J to 3 bases, leaving 7 bases not matched to a gene. The CDR3 has 16 amino acids. Germline assignment: CDR1 SGHNT and CDR2 YYREEE (reference sequence). The chain's CDR3 is CASSLGSGQVYTEAFF. For the CDR3, the DNA is TGTGCCAGCAGCTTGGGGTCGGGACAGGTATACACTGAAGCTTTCTTT.